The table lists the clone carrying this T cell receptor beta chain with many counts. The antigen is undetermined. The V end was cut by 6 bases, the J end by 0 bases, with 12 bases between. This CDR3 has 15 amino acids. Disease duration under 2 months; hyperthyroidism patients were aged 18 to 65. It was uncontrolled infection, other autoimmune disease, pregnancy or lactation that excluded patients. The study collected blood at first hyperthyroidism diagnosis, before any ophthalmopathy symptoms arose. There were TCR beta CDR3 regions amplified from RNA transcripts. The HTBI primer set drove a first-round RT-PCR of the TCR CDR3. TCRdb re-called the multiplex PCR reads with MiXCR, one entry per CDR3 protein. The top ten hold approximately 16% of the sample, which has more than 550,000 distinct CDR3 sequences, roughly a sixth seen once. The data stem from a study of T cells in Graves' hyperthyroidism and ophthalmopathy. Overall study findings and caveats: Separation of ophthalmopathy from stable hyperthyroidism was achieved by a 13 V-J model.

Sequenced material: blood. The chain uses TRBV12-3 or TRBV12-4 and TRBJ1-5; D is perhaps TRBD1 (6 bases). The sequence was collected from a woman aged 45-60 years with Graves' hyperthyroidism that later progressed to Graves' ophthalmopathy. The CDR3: CASRRQEYSNQPQHF. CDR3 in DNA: TGTGCCAGCAGGAGACAGGAGTATAGCAATCAGCCCCAGCATTTT.